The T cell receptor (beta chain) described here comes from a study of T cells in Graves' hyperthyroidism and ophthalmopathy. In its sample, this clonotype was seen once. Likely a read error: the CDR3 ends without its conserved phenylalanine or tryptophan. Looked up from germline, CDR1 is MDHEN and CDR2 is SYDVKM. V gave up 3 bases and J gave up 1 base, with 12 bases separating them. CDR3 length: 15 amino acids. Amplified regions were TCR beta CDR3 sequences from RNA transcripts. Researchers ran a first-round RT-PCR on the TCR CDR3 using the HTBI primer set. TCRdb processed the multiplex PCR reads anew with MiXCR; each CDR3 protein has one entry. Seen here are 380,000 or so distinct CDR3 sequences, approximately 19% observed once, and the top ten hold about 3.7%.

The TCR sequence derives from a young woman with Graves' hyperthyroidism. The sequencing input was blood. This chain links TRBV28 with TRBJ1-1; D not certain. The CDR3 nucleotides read TGTGCCAGCAGTTTGGTGGCGCCTGGGAACACTGAAGCTTTCTCT. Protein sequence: CASSLVAPGNTEAFS.